This T cell receptor beta chain is from a study of blood T cells in healthy people across ages. Germline lookup yields CDR1 SGHTA and CDR2 FQGTGA. The CDR3 length is 15 residues. The V end was cut by 5 bases, the J end by 7 bases, with 18 bases between. A J-beta primer mix and a sample-barcoded 5' primer were used in a second PCR of roughly 7 to 12 cycles. TCRdb reprocessed the 5' RACE reads with MiXCR, giving one entry per CDR3 protein. The table records about 900,000 distinct CDR3 sequences, 48% of them present only once. Many counts were recorded for this clonotype. Sequencing was carried out using blood. The chain links TRBV7-3 to TRBJ2-1; D is possibly TRBD1 (6 bases). This clonotype was sampled from a man aged 25-45 years in good health. CDR3 DNA: TGTGCCAGCAGCCCATCGTGGGGGCGTAAGAATGAGCAGTTCTTC. Residues: CASSPSWGRKNEQFF.